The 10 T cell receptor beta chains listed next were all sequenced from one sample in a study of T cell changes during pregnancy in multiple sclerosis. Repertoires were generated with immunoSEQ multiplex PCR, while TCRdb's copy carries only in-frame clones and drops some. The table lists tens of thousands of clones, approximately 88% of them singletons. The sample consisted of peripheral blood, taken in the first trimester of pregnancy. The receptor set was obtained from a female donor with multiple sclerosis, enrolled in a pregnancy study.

The chain's CDR3 is CASSPQVMNTEAFF. In DNA, the CDR3 is TGCGCCAGCAGCCCACAGGTTATGAACACTGAAGCTTTCTTT. The V call is TRBV4-3, the J call TRBJ1-1; D might be TRBD1 (5 bases). The CDR3 has 14 amino acids. The V and J ends lost 4 bases and 0 bases respectively, with 9 bases between them. CDR1 and CDR2 (germline): LGHNA, YSLEER.

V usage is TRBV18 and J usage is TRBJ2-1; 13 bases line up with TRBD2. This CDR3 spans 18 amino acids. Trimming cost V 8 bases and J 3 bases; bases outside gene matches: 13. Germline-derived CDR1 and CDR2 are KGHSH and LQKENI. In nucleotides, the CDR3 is TGTGCCAGCACGCTTGGGACTAGCGGGACGGCCGGCTACAATGAGCAGTTCTTC. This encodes CASTLGTSGTAGYNEQFF.

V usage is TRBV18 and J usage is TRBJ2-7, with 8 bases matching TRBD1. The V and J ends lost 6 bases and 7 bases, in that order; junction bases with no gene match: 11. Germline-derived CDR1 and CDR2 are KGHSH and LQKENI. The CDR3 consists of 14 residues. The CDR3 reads CASSQDRDSREQYF. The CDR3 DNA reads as TGTGCCAGCTCCCAGGACAGGGACTCACGGGAGCAGTACTTC.

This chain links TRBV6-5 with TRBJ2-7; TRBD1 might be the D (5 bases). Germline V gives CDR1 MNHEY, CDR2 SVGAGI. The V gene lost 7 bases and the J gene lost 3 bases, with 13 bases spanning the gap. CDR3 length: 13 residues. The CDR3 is CASKGAESYEQYF. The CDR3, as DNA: TGTGCCAGCAAAGGGGCAGAAAGCTACGAGCAGTACTTC.

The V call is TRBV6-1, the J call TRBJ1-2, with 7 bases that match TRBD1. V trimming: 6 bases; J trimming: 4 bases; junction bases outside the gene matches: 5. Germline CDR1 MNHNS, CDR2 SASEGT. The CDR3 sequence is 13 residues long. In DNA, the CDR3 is TGTGCCAGCAGAAAGGGACAGCTCTATGGCTACACCTTC. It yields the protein CASRKGQLYGYTF.

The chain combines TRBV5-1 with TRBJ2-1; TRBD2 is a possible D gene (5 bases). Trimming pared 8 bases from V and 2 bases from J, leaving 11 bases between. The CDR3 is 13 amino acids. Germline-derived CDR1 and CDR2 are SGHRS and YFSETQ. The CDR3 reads CASSREAYNEQFF. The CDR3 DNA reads TGCGCCAGTAGCCGGGAAGCCTACAATGAGCAGTTCTTC.

The CDR3 DNA reads as TGTGCCTGGAGTTTTGGGACTAGCGACAGCACAGATACGCAGTATTTT. Its translation: CAWSFGTSDSTDTQYF. J is TRBJ2-3 and V is TRBV30; 10 bases line up with TRBD2. CDR3 length: 16 amino acids. The V gene's germline CDR1 is GTSNPN and CDR2 SVGIG (reference sequence). V lost 2 bases to trimming and J lost 0 bases; unmatched junction nucleotides: 5.

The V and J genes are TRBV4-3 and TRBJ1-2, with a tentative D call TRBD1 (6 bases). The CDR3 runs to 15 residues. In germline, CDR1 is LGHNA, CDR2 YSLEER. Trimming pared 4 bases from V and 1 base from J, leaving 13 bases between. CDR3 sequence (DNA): TGCGCCAGCAGCCGGAGGGGAGGGGGTAACTATGGCTACACCTTC. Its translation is CASSRRGGGNYGYTF.

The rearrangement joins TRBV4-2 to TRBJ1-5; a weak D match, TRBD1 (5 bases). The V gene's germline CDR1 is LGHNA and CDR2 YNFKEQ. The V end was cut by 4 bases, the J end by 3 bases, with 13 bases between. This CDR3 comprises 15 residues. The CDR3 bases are TGTGCCAGCAGCCGGGGGGGAGGGGACAATCAGCCCCAGCATTTT. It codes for CASSRGGGDNQPQHF.

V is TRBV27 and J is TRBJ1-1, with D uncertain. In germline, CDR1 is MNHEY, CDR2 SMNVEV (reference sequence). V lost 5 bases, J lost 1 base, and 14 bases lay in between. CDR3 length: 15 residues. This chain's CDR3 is CASSPALTPNTEAFF. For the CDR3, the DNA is TGTGCCAGCAGTCCCGCCCTGACACCGAACACTGAAGCTTTCTTT.